The 27 T cell receptor beta chains listed next were all sequenced from one sample in a study of blood T cell repertoires in COVID-19. The data were produced by immunoSEQ multiplex PCR, yet TCRdb's version contains in-frame clones alone and is incomplete. The profile shows just over 300,000 clones, around 90% of them singletons. Sequenced input: peripheral blood. The source is a man aged 18 to 30 with active or convalescent COVID-19.

The chain recombines TRBV7-3 with TRBJ2-1; 10 bases match TRBD1. Germline V lookup: CDR1 SGHTA, CDR2 FQGTGA. With 5 bases clipped from V and 4 bases from J, the junction kept 2 bases outside the gene matches. CDR3 length equals 14 residues. In nucleotides, the CDR3 is TGTGCCAGCAGCCGACAGGGGGCGTACAATGAGCAGTTCTTC. Translation gives CASSRQGAYNEQFF.

V gene TRBV3-1 (or the pseudogene TRBV3-2) combines with J gene TRBJ2-3, with 8 bases that match TRBD1. In germline, CDR1 is LGHDT, CDR2 YNNKEL (reference sequence). Trimming cost V 0 bases and J 4 bases; bases outside gene matches: 12. The CDR3 totals 18 residues. The CDR3 is CASSQDPGSDREADTQYF. DNA for the CDR3: TGTGCCAGCAGCCAAGATCCTGGGTCGGACAGGGAGGCAGATACGCAGTATTTT.

This sequence joins TRBV11-2 and TRBJ1-2; 9 bases map to TRBD1. The CDR3 sequence is 13 residues long. Per the germline V gene, CDR1 is SGHAT and CDR2 is FQNNGV. The J segment lost 12 bases and the V segment lost 1 base, leaving 6 bases of the junction unmatched. The CDR3: CASSLGGQGLHTF. As DNA, the CDR3 is TGTGCCAGCAGCTTAGGAGGACAGGGGTTGCACACCTTC.

This clone was found once. In DNA form, the CDR3 reads TGTGCCAGCAGTCCAACTAGCGGGGCCGCCTACGAGCAGTACTTC. Amino acids: CASSPTSGAAYEQYF. The chain uses TRBV2 and TRBJ2-7; the match to TRBD2 covers 10 bases. After removal of 5 bases from V and 2 bases from J, the junction contained 6 bases not matched to a gene. The CDR3 totals 15 residues. CDR1 is SNHLY and CDR2 is FYNNEI in the germline V gene.

The J gene is TRBJ1-1, the V gene TRBV6-5, with TRBD1 matching 10 bases. CDR3 length: 15 residues. With 5 bases clipped from V and 6 bases from J, the junction kept 9 bases outside the gene matches. Germline CDR1 reads MNHEY; CDR2 reads SVGAGI. CDR3 nucleotides: TGTGCCAGCAGTCAACAAGGACAGGGGGTAGCTGAAGCTTTCTTT. This translates into CASSQQGQGVAEAFF.

This clone was counted between two and nine times. This chain links TRBV12-3 or TRBV12-4 with TRBJ2-7, with 10 bases aligning to TRBD1. Unmatched junction bases numbered 0, after V lost 4 bases and J lost 3 bases. The CDR3 length is 13 residues. Here the CDR3 reads CASSWTGGYEQYF. In DNA, the CDR3 is TGTGCCAGCAGTTGGACAGGGGGCTACGAGCAGTACTTC.

This sequence joins TRBV2 and TRBJ1-1; the D is unclear. The CDR3 has 12 residues. V lost 1 base to trimming and J lost 13 bases, with 13 bases between them. The V gene's germline CDR1 is SNHLY and CDR2 FYNNEI. CDR3 nucleotides: TGTGCCAGCAGTGAAGGGCGGTTTCCAAATTTCTTT. Amino acids: CASSEGRFPNFF.

V is TRBV18 and J is TRBJ1-1, with TRBD1 as a possible D gene (5 bases). Germline loops: CDR1 KGHSH, CDR2 LQKENI. The CDR3 contains 16 residues. Between the trimmed V and J ends, which lost 3 bases and 3 bases, there was a span of 17 bases. CDR3 sequence reads: CASSPGLQGKDTEAFF. The CDR3 coding sequence is TGTGCCAGCTCACCTGGTCTTCAGGGAAAAGACACTGAAGCTTTCTTT.

The chain links TRBV5-1 to TRBJ1-1; D is ambiguous. The CDR3 runs to 12 residues. V lost 0 bases and J 7 bases, leaving 7 bases between the germline ends. Germline CDR1 and CDR2: SGHRS and YFSETQ. CDR3 coding DNA: TGCGCCAGCAGCTTGGATGGGAGTGAAGCTTTCTTT. It is translated as CASSLDGSEAFF. Full variable domain (missing parts from reference TRBV5-1 and TRBJ1-1): KAGVTQTPRYLIKTRGQQVTLSCSPISGHRSVSWYQQTPGQGLQFLFEYFSETQRNKGNFPGRFSGRQFSNSRSEMNVSTLELGDSALYLCASSLDGSEAFFGQGTRLTVV.

This clone was counted between two and nine times. Other DNA sequences in this specimen translate into the identical CDR3. This chain connects TRBV7-9 to TRBJ2-5, with D unclear. Germline V lookup: CDR1 SEHNR, CDR2 FQNEAQ (reference sequence). The CDR3 is 11 amino acids. V gave up 2 bases and J gave up 5 bases, with 3 bases separating them. The CDR3 nucleotides read TGTGCCAGCAGCTTACTCGAGACCCAGTACTTC. It translates to CASSLLETQYF.

The chain is built from TRBV15 and TRBJ1-2; no reliable D call. Germline V gene sequence: CDR1 LNHNV, CDR2 YYDKDF (reference sequence). Trimming took off 0 bases at V and 7 bases at J, with 12 bases between the two ends. The CDR3 spans 14 residues. CDR3 residues: CATSRDGRISGYTF. The CDR3 coding sequence is TGTGCCACCAGCAGAGATGGCAGGATATCTGGCTACACCTTC.

The rearrangement uses TRBV11-2 and TRBJ1-2, with 11 bases fitting TRBD1. The CDR3 extends over 16 amino acids. Trimming at V came to 4 bases and at J to 4 bases, leaving 8 bases not matched to a gene. Germline CDR1 SGHAT, CDR2 FQNNGV. CDR3 residues: CASSSKGQGDSYGYTF. The CDR3 region has the DNA TGTGCCAGCAGCTCTAAGGGACAGGGGGACTCCTATGGCTACACCTTC. The full variable domain, rest sourced from reference TRBV11-2 and TRBJ1-2, is EAGVAQSPRYKIIEKRQSVAFWCNPISGHATLYWYQQILGQGPKLLIQFQNNGVVDDSQLPKDRFSAERLKGVDSTLKIQPAKLEDSAVYLCASSSKGQGDSYGYTFGSGTRLTVV.

The gene calls are TRBV14 and TRBJ2-7; 14 bases fit TRBD2. CDR3 length equals 16 residues. The junction had 6 bases not matched to a gene; V was cut back by 4 bases and J by 4 bases. The germline V gene has CDR1 SGHDN and CDR2 FVKESK. The CDR3 sequence is CASSPGTSGSRYEQYF. The CDR3 region has the DNA TGTGCCAGCAGCCCCGGGACTAGCGGGAGCCGGTACGAGCAGTACTTC.

This chain uses TRBV7-2 with TRBJ1-1, with 9 bases matching TRBD1. The CDR3 is made up of 15 amino acids. V trimming: 1 base; J trimming: 5 bases; junction bases outside the gene matches: 5. Germline V gene data show CDR1 as SGHTA and CDR2 as FQGNSA. CDR3 DNA sequence: TGTGCCAGCAGCTTAGGGATAGACAGGGGGACTGAAGCTTTCTTT. This codes for CASSLGIDRGTEAFF.

V and J are TRBV7-9 and TRBJ2-5; D is uncertain. This CDR3 region has 13 residues. The germline V gene encodes CDR1 SEHNR and CDR2 FQNEAQ (reference sequence). V lost 5 bases and J lost 0, with 7 bases in between. The CDR3, as DNA: TGTGCCAGCAGCCGAGACAACCAAGAGACCCAGTACTTC. Protein: CASSRDNQETQYF.

The genes are TRBV24-1 and TRBJ2-7; possible D gene TRBD1, 6 bases. From germline, CDR1 is KGHDR and CDR2 SFDVKD. The CDR3 covers 12 residues. V was cut by 9 bases and J by 1 base, with 9 bases left in between. The chain's CDR3 is CATRDKSYEQYF. In DNA form, the CDR3 reads TGTGCCACCCGGGACAAGTCCTACGAGCAGTACTTC.

The rearrangement joins TRBV15 to TRBJ1-2; D is unclear. V was pared by 0 bases and J by 5 bases, with 7 bases between. The CDR3 extends over 13 amino acids. CDR1 is LNHNV, CDR2 YYDKDF, per germline (reference sequence). The CDR3 region has the DNA TGTGCCACCAGCAGAGATCTTATGTATGGCTACACCTTC. Its protein is CATSRDLMYGYTF.

V and J are TRBV6-1 and TRBJ2-7; 10 nucleotides line up with TRBD1. After removal of 1 base from V and 3 bases from J, the junction contained 3 bases not matched to a gene. CDR1 is MNHNS and CDR2 is SASEGT in the germline V gene. The CDR3 has 15 amino acids. This CDR3 reads CASSEGQGAFYEQYF. The CDR3 nucleotides are TGTGCCAGCAGTGAAGGACAGGGGGCCTTCTACGAGCAGTACTTC.

The genes are TRBV27 and TRBJ2-4; maybe TRBD1 (5 bases). The CDR3 runs 15 residues. The V and J ends lost 6 bases and 0 bases respectively, with 12 bases between them. CDR1 is MNHEY, CDR2 SMNVEV, per germline (reference sequence). The CDR3 spells CASSPRALAKNIQYF. The CDR3 coding sequence is TGTGCCAGCAGCCCCAGGGCGCTAGCCAAAAACATTCAGTACTTC.

The J gene is TRBJ2-7, the V gene TRBV10-3; 11 nucleotides agree with TRBD2. Germline V gene lookup returns CDR1 ENHRY and CDR2 SYGVKD. This CDR3 has 16 amino acids. V lost 8 bases to trimming and J lost 0 bases; unmatched junction nucleotides: 9. CDR3 amino acids: CAISEGLAGSSYEQYF. CDR3 in DNA: TGTGCCATCTCAGAAGGACTAGCGGGCTCCTCCTACGAGCAGTACTTC.

Written as DNA, the CDR3 is TGTGCCAGCAGCCTCGCCCTTAAAGGGCTAGCGGGAGCGGGGGAGCAGTACTTC. It yields the protein CASSLALKGLAGAGEQYF. V is TRBV5-6 and J is TRBJ2-7; 10 positions match TRBD2. J gave up 7 bases and V 4 bases, and 20 bases lay outside the gene matches. This CDR3 has 18 amino acids. CDR1 and CDR2 from the germline V gene are SGHDT and YYEEEE.

The chain carries TRBV12-1 and TRBJ2-3; the DNA was not compared with TRBD2, the D call given in the table. TRBV12-1 is classified as a pseudogene. The CDR3 is made up of 14 amino acids. CDR3 nucleotide sequence: TGTGCCATCTGGACTAGCGGGAGGTCAGATACGCAGTATTTT. It specifies CAIWTSGRSDTQYF.

J is TRBJ2-7 and V is TRBV5-1; TRBD1 matches 10 bases. The germline V gene encodes CDR1 SGHRS and CDR2 YFSETQ. J was trimmed by 6 bases and V by 4 bases; bases with no gene match: 10. The CDR3 sequence is 15 residues long. CDR3 nucleotide sequence: TGCGCCAGCAGCCCAATACCGGGACAGGGGCTCGAGCAGTACTTC. This sequence encodes CASSPIPGQGLEQYF.

This clone was counted between two and nine times. V usage is TRBV9 and J usage is TRBJ2-3, with D possibly being TRBD2 (6 bases). The CDR3 extends over 16 amino acids. V was cut by 4 bases and J by 3 bases, with 18 bases left in between. CDR1 SGDLS and CDR2 YYNGEE come from the germline V gene. CDR3 DNA: TGTGCCAGCAGCTCCCGGGGGAGTCGACAGACAGATACGCAGTATTTT. It codes for CASSSRGSRQTDTQYF.

The V call is TRBV5-1, the J call TRBJ2-1; unclear D gene. V was pared by 3 bases and J by 6 bases, with 7 bases between. Per germline, CDR1 SGHRS and CDR2 YFSETQ. CDR3 size: 12 residues. CDR3: CASSSLRNEQFF. In nucleotides, the CDR3 is TGCGCCAGCAGCTCTCTCCGCAATGAGCAGTTCTTC.

V is TRBV6-6 and J is TRBJ2-3; 9 positions match TRBD2. The CDR3 contains 15 residues. Germline values: CDR1 MNHNY, CDR2 SVGAGI (reference sequence). Losses at the gene ends were 2 bases for V and 9 bases for J; bases not matched to a gene: 9. The CDR3 DNA reads TGTGCCAGCAGTTACGTCGTAGCGGGGGAGGGCACGCAGTATTTT. The encoded protein is CASSYVVAGEGTQYF.

The chain is built from TRBV24-1 and TRBJ2-5, with TRBD2 identical over 9 bases. The germline V gene has CDR1 KGHDR and CDR2 SFDVKD. With V trimmed by 3 bases and J by 5 bases, 6 bases remained unmatched. CDR3 length: 15 residues. CDR3 loop: CATSDGGLARETQYF. The CDR3 DNA is TGTGCCACCAGTGATGGGGGACTAGCTAGGGAGACCCAGTACTTC.